The 14 T cell receptor beta chains presented below share a single source sample, sequenced in a study of T cell changes during pregnancy in multiple sclerosis. The method was immunoSEQ multiplex PCR; TCRdb's version includes in-frame clones alone and lacks a portion of them. The sample holds tens of thousands of clones, around 94% seen once. The sequences come from peripheral blood, collected in the third trimester of pregnancy. The receptors shown here come from a female donor with multiple sclerosis, enrolled in a pregnancy study.

In DNA, the CDR3 is TGTGCCAGCAGCGCCCCCGGGACAGCTAACACCGGGGAGCTGTTTTTT. As protein: CASSAPGTANTGELFF. J is TRBJ2-2 and V is TRBV7-9; 7 nucleotides align to TRBD1. The CDR3 has 16 amino acids. The germline V gene has CDR1 SEHNR and CDR2 FQNEAQ (reference sequence). Germline trimming cut 5 bases from V and 2 bases from J; bases unmatched to any gene: 8.

The chain employs TRBV9 and TRBJ2-3; TRBD2 might be the D (6 bases). This CDR3 is 15 amino acids long. In germline, CDR1 is SGDLS, CDR2 YYNGEE. V was pared by 0 bases and J by 3 bases, with 11 bases between. CDR3 protein: CASSVEAGKTDTQYF. Written as DNA, the CDR3 is TGTGCCAGCAGCGTAGAGGCGGGGAAGACAGATACGCAGTATTTT.

The chain has TRBV9 and TRBJ2-5, with TRBD2 matching 14 bases. J lost 1 base, V lost 1 base, and 3 bases had no gene match. This CDR3 is built from 17 residues. Germline assignment: CDR1 SGDLS and CDR2 YYNGEE. For the CDR3, the DNA is TGTGCCAGCAGCGTAAGCGGGACTAGCGGGGGCCAAGAGACCCAGTACTTC. Its protein product is CASSVSGTSGGQETQYF.

This clone was seen only once. This chain connects TRBV6-4 to TRBJ2-3; 11 bases are a match to TRBD1. The CDR3 runs to 15 residues. Germline V gives CDR1 MRHNA, CDR2 SNTAGT. J gave up 5 bases and V 3 bases, and 4 bases lay outside the gene matches. The CDR3, as DNA: TGTGCCAGCAGTGATGGAGGGACAGGGGGAGATACGCAGTATTTT. Translated: CASSDGGTGGDTQYF.

The chain joins TRBV2 to TRBJ1-5; D is perhaps TRBD1 (6 bases). The CDR3 consists of 13 residues. Germline loops: CDR1 SNHLY, CDR2 FYNNEI. The V end was cut by 4 bases, the J end by 2 bases, with 6 bases between. The CDR3 DNA follows: TGTGCCAGCAGTGGGACAGGCAATCAGCCCCAGCATTTT. This codes for CASSGTGNQPQHF.

The J gene is TRBJ1-4, the V gene TRBV30; TRBD1 might be the D (6 bases). V was clipped by 0 bases and J by 8 bases, with 13 bases between them. Germline CDR1 and CDR2: GTSNPN and SVGIG (reference sequence). The CDR3 runs 14 residues. The CDR3: CAWSVAGADEKLFF. The CDR3 DNA follows: TGTGCCTGGAGTGTCGCGGGGGCTGACGAAAAACTGTTTTTT.

The genes are TRBV19 and TRBJ1-1; 7 positions agree with TRBD1. This CDR3 is built from 15 residues. The V gene's germline CDR1 is LNHDA and CDR2 SQIVND (reference sequence). The trim removed 7 bases at V and 4 bases at J, leaving 12 bases unmatched. The CDR3 loop is CASTPSTGLGTEAFF. CDR3 nucleotides: TGTGCCAGTACCCCTTCGACAGGGTTGGGCACTGAAGCTTTCTTT.

The J gene is TRBJ2-5, the V gene TRBV7-9, with 9 bases lining up with TRBD1. CDR3 length equals 16 residues. V shed 5 bases, J shed 1 base, and the junction held 8 bases outside the gene matches. CDR1 is SEHNR and CDR2 is FQNEAQ in the germline V gene (reference sequence). CDR3 region: CASSPRDREGQETQYF. The CDR3 DNA sequence: TGTGCCAGCAGCCCAAGGGACAGGGAAGGCCAAGAGACCCAGTACTTC.

The chain links TRBV7-3 to TRBJ1-2; no definite D call. CDR1 SGHTA and CDR2 FQGTGA come from the germline V gene. The V end lost 0 bases, the J end lost 7 bases, and 9 bases lay between the germline ends. This CDR3 comprises 13 residues. The CDR3 is CASSLTLGSGYTF. CDR3 DNA: TGTGCCAGCAGCTTAACGTTAGGGAGTGGCTACACCTTC.

The chain combines TRBV6-5 with TRBJ1-2; TRBD1 matches at 12 bases. There are 15 residues in the CDR3. Germline trimming cut 5 bases from V and 7 bases from J; bases unmatched to any gene: 8. Per the germline V gene, CDR1 is MNHEY and CDR2 is SVGAGI. CDR3 coding DNA: TGTGCCAGCAGTGCCACCGGGACAGGGGGCCTTGGCTACACCTTC. Protein: CASSATGTGGLGYTF.

The rearrangement links TRBV19 to TRBJ1-2; D ambiguous. Germline V CDR1 and CDR2: LNHDA, SQIVND (reference sequence). Trimming removed 6 bases from V and 5 bases from J, with 16 bases in between. The CDR3 length is 14 residues. The CDR3 bases are TGTGCCAGTAGCCCCTCCCCGAGCGGGTATGGCTACACCTTC. As protein: CASSPSPSGYGYTF.

The chain carries TRBV7-2 and TRBJ2-3; 9 nucleotides line up with TRBD2. CDR3 length: 15 residues. With 1 base clipped from V and 4 bases from J, the junction kept 3 bases outside the gene matches. Per the germline V gene, CDR1 is SGHTA and CDR2 is FQGNSA. CDR3 protein: CASSLGRGGPDTQYF. The CDR3, as DNA: TGTGCCAGCAGCTTAGGGCGGGGGGGACCAGATACGCAGTATTTT.

The chain links TRBV9 to TRBJ2-3; D gene unclear. V lost 0 bases to trimming and J lost 0 bases, with 8 bases between them. The CDR3 runs 15 residues. CDR1 is SGDLS, CDR2 YYNGEE, per germline. The CDR3 coding sequence is TGTGCCAGCAGCGTAGATGCGATTAGCACAGATACGCAGTATTTT. Translation: CASSVDAISTDTQYF. The full variable domain, in which reference TRBV9 and TRBJ2-3 provide the parts outside the CDR3, is DSGVTQTPKHLITATGQRVTLRCSPRSGDLSVYWYQQSLDQGLQFLIQYYNGEERAKGNILERFSAQQFPDLHSELNLSSLELGDSALYFCASSVDAISTDTQYFGPGTRLTVL.

The V gene is TRBV18, the J gene TRBJ2-2; D gene ambiguous. V was shortened by 4 bases and J by 0 bases, with 15 bases between the two germline ends. The germline V gene has CDR1 KGHSH and CDR2 LQKENI. The CDR3 is 17 amino acids. The CDR3 coding sequence is TGTGCCAGCTCACTCGACATCCCAAACGCGAACACCGGGGAGCTGTTTTTT. This codes for CASSLDIPNANTGELFF.